The next 22 T cell receptor beta chains were all read from a single sample in a study of blood T cell repertoires in COVID-19. Here immunoSEQ multiplex PCR was the method, and the copy in TCRdb shows in-frame clones only, minus some. The sample records roughly 300,000 clones, approximately 87% being singletons. Input material: PBMCs or T cells enriched from blood (not recorded which). The receptors here all came from a woman aged 25 to 39 who had recovered from COVID-19.

Here the CDR3 reads CASSLGQGKGYEQYF. The CDR3 coding sequence is TGTGCCAGCAGCTTAGGCCAGGGGAAAGGCTACGAGCAGTACTTC. V usage is TRBV7-2 and J usage is TRBJ2-7; D may be TRBD1 (6 bases). Germline assignment: CDR1 SGHTA and CDR2 FQGNSA. The ends were cut back, 1 base at V and 3 bases at J, with 13 bases in the middle. The CDR3 totals 15 residues.

The rearrangement links TRBV5-1 to TRBJ2-3; D possibly corresponds to TRBD2 (7 bases). The CDR3 spans 14 residues. The germline V gene encodes CDR1 SGHRS and CDR2 YFSETQ. V lost 5 bases, J lost 6 bases, and 16 bases lay in between. The DNA for the CDR3 is TGCGCCAGCAGGACTAGAGGGGGAGGGGATACGCAGTATTTT. This translates into CASRTRGGGDTQYF.

J is TRBJ1-4 and V is TRBV19; 8 nucleotides line up with TRBD1. The trim removed 10 bases at V and 10 bases at J, leaving 11 bases unmatched. The length of the CDR3 is 13 residues. Germline V gene data show CDR1 as LNHDA and CDR2 as SQIVND (reference sequence). CDR3 DNA sequence: TGTGCCACTTGCCGGACAGGGCGAGGAAAACTGTTTTTT. Its translation: CATCRTGRGKLFF.

This clone was detected once. The J gene is TRBJ1-5, the V gene TRBV2; 9 bases align to TRBD1. There are 17 residues in the CDR3. Trimming removed 6 bases from V and 0 bases from J; junction bases left unmatched: 9. CDR1 is SNHLY and CDR2 is FYNNEI in the germline V gene. CDR3 coding DNA: TGTGCCAGCAGAGCTGGGACAGGGTTCGATAGCAATCAGCCCCAGCATTTT. It translates to CASRAGTGFDSNQPQHF.

CDR3 sequence: CASERGAGGYGYTF. The CDR3 nucleotides are TGTGCCAGCGAACGGGGCGCAGGGGGGTATGGCTACACCTTC. This chain joins TRBV6-5 and TRBJ1-2; 7 nucleotides align to TRBD1. This CDR3 spans 14 amino acids. CDR1 MNHEY and CDR2 SVGAGI come from the germline V gene. Germline trimming cut 8 bases from V and 5 bases from J; bases unmatched to any gene: 11.

The chain has TRBV19 and TRBJ1-6, with D hard to call. V dropped 3 bases and J dropped 9 bases, with 12 bases sitting between them. Germline CDR1 and CDR2: LNHDA and SQIVND (reference sequence). The CDR3 runs 14 residues. In nucleotides, the CDR3 is TGTGCCAGTAGTATGGTGGGCTACGCTTCACCCCTCCACTTT. Translated, it gives CASSMVGYASPLHF.

Worth noting for this clone: A read error may account for a junction end that differs from germline. DNA for the CDR3: TGTGCCAGCAGCCTCACCCCGGGACAGGCTTCCCTCTTC. Translated, it gives CASSLTPGQASLF. V gene TRBV5-6 combines with J gene TRBJ2-1; 8 bases match TRBD1. CDR3 length equals 13 residues. Germline values: CDR1 SGHDT, CDR2 YYEEEE.

This clone was observed a handful of times. J is TRBJ1-4 and V is TRBV19; 7 bases agree with TRBD1. J gave up 5 bases and V 6 bases, and 3 bases lay outside the gene matches. The CDR3 covers 13 residues. In germline, CDR1 is LNHDA, CDR2 SQIVND (reference sequence). The CDR3 bases are TGTGCCAGTAGGGTGGGACAGAATGAAAAACTGTTTTTT. Amino acid sequence: CASRVGQNEKLFF. The full variable domain, its missing parts supplied by reference TRBV19 and TRBJ1-4, is DGGITQSPKYLFRKEGQNVTLSCEQNLNHDAMYWYRQDPGQGLRLIYYSQIVNDFQKGDIAEGYSVSREKKESFPLTVTSAQKNPTAFYLCASRVGQNEKLFFGSGTQLSVL.

This clone was counted a single time. This may be a read error: a much more frequent sequence differs by one nucleotide. The chain carries TRBV5-5 and TRBJ1-1; D unresolved. The germline gives CDR1 SGHKS, CDR2 YYEKEE (reference sequence). V was cut by 2 bases and J by 1 base, with 6 bases left in between. This CDR3 is 13 amino acids long. The CDR3 region is CASSFSGNTEAFF. The DNA of the CDR3 is TGTGCCAGCAGCTTCTCAGGGAACACTGAAGCTTTCTTT.

This clone was found once. This chain connects TRBV6-1 to TRBJ1-6, with a possible D match to TRBD1 (6 bases). Germline CDR1 and CDR2: MNHNS and SASEGT. This CDR3 contains 16 residues. The V and J ends lost 3 bases and 11 bases respectively, with 20 bases between them. Here the CDR3 reads CASSELLPTGDPPLHF. The CDR3 bases are TGTGCCAGCAGTGAGCTTCTCCCGACAGGTGACCCACCCCTCCACTTT.

The chain joins TRBV2 to TRBJ1-2, with unresolved D. The CDR3 has 11 amino acids. V was cut by 9 bases and J by 2 bases, with 7 bases left in between. Germline V gene lookup returns CDR1 SNHLY and CDR2 FYNNEI. The CDR3 DNA sequence: TGTGCCAGGCAGTCGAACTATGGCTACACCTTC. Its translation: CARQSNYGYTF. Together with reference TRBV2 and TRBJ1-2, the CDR3 gives the full variable domain: EPEVTQTPSHQVTQMGQEVILRCVPISNHLYFYWYRQILGQKVEFLVSFYNNEISEKSEIFDDQFSVERPDGSNFTLKIRSTKLEDSAMYFCARQSNYGYTFGSGTRLTVV.

This chain connects TRBV2 to TRBJ1-6, with a weak D call TRBD1 (5 bases). CDR1 and CDR2 from the germline V gene are SNHLY and FYNNEI. The CDR3 has 15 amino acids. The V gene lost 7 bases and the J gene lost 7 bases, with 17 bases spanning the gap. In nucleotides, the CDR3 is TGTGCCAGCAATGCGTTGGGGCAGGAGAATTCACCCCTCCACTTT. It translates to CASNALGQENSPLHF. The whole variable domain, filled in from reference TRBV2 and TRBJ1-6, reads EPEVTQTPSHQVTQMGQEVILRCVPISNHLYFYWYRQILGQKVEFLVSFYNNEISEKSEIFDDQFSVERPDGSNFTLKIRSTKLEDSAMYFCASNALGQENSPLHFGNGTRLTVT.

The rearrangement uses TRBV5-4 and TRBJ1-6, with 9 bases that match TRBD1. The trim removed 6 bases at V and 7 bases at J, leaving 11 bases unmatched. Germline lookup yields CDR1 SGHNT and CDR2 YYREEE (reference sequence). The CDR3 loop spans 16 amino acids. DNA of the CDR3: TGTGCCAGCACCCCGGGACAGGGAGGAAGAAATTCACCCCTCCACTTT. It codes for CASTPGQGGRNSPLHF.

The chain combines TRBV10-2 with TRBJ2-5, with D unresolved. Per germline, CDR1 WSHSY and CDR2 SAAADI. The CDR3 covers 14 residues. V lost 0 bases, J lost 3 bases, and 8 bases lay in between. The CDR3 region has the DNA TGCGCCAGCAGTGAGTCGATAGTTAAAGAGACCCAGTACTTC. Amino acid sequence: CASSESIVKETQYF.

The chain links TRBV6-1 to TRBJ1-4, with a weak D call TRBD1 (6 bases). Looked up from germline, CDR1 is MNHNS and CDR2 is SASEGT. The CDR3 length is 16 residues. V gave up 3 bases and J gave up 10 bases, with 21 bases separating them. The CDR3 spells CASSDPGGRTLGKLFF. CDR3 bases: TGTGCCAGCAGTGACCCTGGGGGCAGGACGTTAGGAAAACTGTTTTTT.

The chain couples TRBV6-5 to TRBJ2-2; 8 bases map to TRBD2. Germline trimming cut 7 bases from V and 6 bases from J; bases unmatched to any gene: 7. The germline CDR1 and CDR2 sequences are MNHEY and SVGAGI. The CDR3 consists of 14 residues. This CDR3 reads CASTPRGAAGELFF. CDR3 in DNA: TGTGCCAGCACCCCGCGGGGGGCAGCCGGGGAGCTGTTTTTT.

This clone showed up just once. This sequence joins TRBV6-5 and TRBJ1-6; 8 bases are shared with TRBD1. There are 14 residues in the CDR3. Germline CDR1 is MNHEY and CDR2 is SVGAGI. The trim removed 6 bases at V and 7 bases at J, leaving 5 bases unmatched. The CDR3 is CASRPGQANSPLHF. CDR3 in DNA: TGTGCCAGCAGACCGGGACAGGCCAATTCACCCCTCCACTTT.

The V call is TRBV7-2, the J call TRBJ1-2; D gene uncertain. The V gene lost 2 bases and the J gene lost 2 bases, with 6 bases spanning the gap. Germline V gene lookup returns CDR1 SGHTA and CDR2 FQGNSA. The CDR3 loop spans 13 amino acids. The CDR3: CASSLNENYGYTF. In nucleotides, the CDR3 is TGTGCCAGCAGCTTAAATGAGAACTATGGCTACACCTTC.

The CDR3 DNA is TGTGCCACCAGCAGGGGGGGTGACGTCGATACGCAGTATTTT. It yields the protein CATSRGGDVDTQYF. This chain joins TRBV15 and TRBJ2-3; D is perhaps TRBD2 (6 bases). V was pared by 3 bases and J by 6 bases, with 13 bases between. This CDR3 is 14 amino acids long. Germline V gene lookup returns CDR1 LNHNV and CDR2 YYDKDF (reference sequence).

The chain combines TRBV5-5 with TRBJ2-7; D call uncertain. The V and J ends lost 2 bases and 4 bases respectively, with 7 bases between them. Looked up from germline, CDR1 is SGHKS and CDR2 is YYEKEE (reference sequence). This CDR3 is built from 12 residues. The CDR3 reads CASSFDIYEQYF. CDR3 in DNA: TGTGCCAGCAGCTTCGACATTTACGAGCAGTACTTC.

The gene calls are TRBV7-6 and TRBJ2-1, with a possible D match to TRBD2 (6 bases). The CDR3 sequence is 15 residues long. Germline loops: CDR1 SGHVS, CDR2 FNYEAQ. Trimming removed 5 bases from V and 5 bases from J, with 16 bases in between. This CDR3 reads CASSRGLLGDNEQFF. The DNA of the CDR3 is TGTGCCAGCAGCCGGGGGTTGCTAGGGGACAATGAGCAGTTCTTC.

The chain couples TRBV6-1 to TRBJ2-1; perhaps TRBD2 as D (5 bases). Germline V gives CDR1 MNHNS, CDR2 SASEGT. V was trimmed by 1 base and J by 9 bases, leaving 10 bases between them. This CDR3 contains 13 residues. CDR3 in amino acids: CASSEVEEAEQFF. The CDR3 DNA reads as TGTGCCAGCAGTGAAGTGGAGGAGGCTGAGCAGTTCTTC.